This is a list of T cell receptor beta chains from one sample in a study of T cells in Graves' hyperthyroidism and ophthalmopathy. Each CDR3 protein is one row after TCRdb ran MiXCR on the multiplex PCR reads. The table shows around 690,000 distinct CDR3 sequences, with roughly a sixth occurring only once. Sequenced input: blood. The receptors derive from a man aged 45-65 years with Graves' hyperthyroidism. The conserved cysteine and the conserved F or W are not part of the CDR3 here. Size is omitted from some rows. Given values are once, few, many or a class for expanded clones.

cdr3_aa: ASSLGSRRGDEQF
j_call: TRBJ2-1
v_call: TRBV7-9
clone_size: .

cdr3_aa: AWGTGNEQY
j_call: TRBJ2-7
v_call: TRBV30
clone_size: few

cdr3_aa: ASSLGATSTLWDTQY
j_call: TRBJ2-3
v_call: TRBV7-9
clone_size: many

cdr3_aa: ATSDAGGHRSSYNEQF
j_call: TRBJ2-1
v_call: TRBV24-1
clone_size: .

cdr3_aa: ASSSTDTGELF
j_call: TRBJ2-2
v_call: TRBV6-2/TRBV6-3
clone_size: .

cdr3_aa: ASSSTGTSSYEQY
j_call: TRBJ2-7
v_call: TRBV11-2
clone_size: many

cdr3_aa: ASSDGGEMNTEAF
j_call: TRBJ1-1
v_call: TRBV2
clone_size: many

cdr3_aa: ASSIGDSGANVLT
j_call: TRBJ2-6
v_call: TRBV19
clone_size: .

cdr3_aa: ASSSRTGEAYEQY
j_call: TRBJ2-7
v_call: TRBV12-3/TRBV12-4
clone_size: many

cdr3_aa: AISEMASGSYNSPLH
j_call: TRBJ1-6
v_call: TRBV10-3
clone_size: many

cdr3_aa: SVGGSSDEQF
j_call: TRBJ2-1
v_call: TRBV29-1
clone_size: few

cdr3_aa: ASSSRLAEGYEQY
j_call: TRBJ2-7
v_call: TRBV7-2
clone_size: few

cdr3_aa: ASKTSEVDTGELF
j_call: TRBJ2-2
v_call: TRBV6-1
clone_size: many

cdr3_aa: ASSYNRDTEAF
j_call: TRBJ1-1
v_call: TRBV12-3/TRBV12-4
clone_size: many

cdr3_aa: SVQTSGRGNEQF
j_call: TRBJ2-1
v_call: TRBV29-1
clone_size: many

cdr3_aa: ASTGGNTEAF
j_call: TRBJ1-1
v_call: TRBV28
clone_size: many

cdr3_aa: ATSRGSGSSDTQY
j_call: TRBJ2-3
v_call: TRBV15
clone_size: .

cdr3_aa: ATSRGLSENEQF
j_call: TRBJ2-1
v_call: TRBV15
clone_size: many

cdr3_aa: ASSSGTGFLNTEAF
j_call: TRBJ1-1
v_call: TRBV7-3
clone_size: .

cdr3_aa: ASSRTTSNTEAF
j_call: TRBJ1-1
v_call: TRBV3-1
clone_size: .

cdr3_aa: SAYPGQKSYNEQF
j_call: TRBJ2-1
v_call: TRBV20-1
clone_size: .

cdr3_aa: SASEGGKNIQY
j_call: TRBJ2-4
v_call: TRBV20-1
clone_size: many

cdr3_aa: ATTDRVTYEQY
j_call: TRBJ2-7
v_call: TRBV19
clone_size: many

cdr3_aa: ASSPQGAALNTEAF
j_call: TRBJ1-1
v_call: TRBV9
clone_size: many

cdr3_aa: ASSIAGIRTEAF
j_call: TRBJ1-1
v_call: TRBV19
clone_size: few

cdr3_aa: SAETGGSEKLF
j_call: TRBJ1-4
v_call: TRBV20-1
clone_size: many

cdr3_aa: ASSQVLGDQPQH
j_call: TRBJ1-5
v_call: TRBV4-1
clone_size: .

cdr3_aa: ASSTGGFKNSPLH
j_call: TRBJ1-6
v_call: TRBV12-3/TRBV12-4
clone_size: many

cdr3_aa: ASSGRGLAVVPDTQY
j_call: TRBJ2-3
v_call: TRBV27
clone_size: .

cdr3_aa: AISDRQENYEQY
j_call: TRBJ2-7
v_call: TRBV10-3
clone_size: many

cdr3_aa: ASSLLMGTYGYT
j_call: TRBJ1-2
v_call: TRBV7-2
clone_size: .

cdr3_aa: ASSFRRSSYNEQF
j_call: TRBJ2-1
v_call: TRBV27
clone_size: many

cdr3_aa: ASRITGTGREKLF
j_call: TRBJ1-4
v_call: TRBV28
clone_size: .

cdr3_aa: ASSSGLTETQY
j_call: TRBJ2-5
v_call: TRBV7-3
clone_size: many

cdr3_aa: ASSESGPLTEAF
j_call: TRBJ1-1
v_call: TRBV2
clone_size: many

cdr3_aa: ASTALRAPVNEQF
j_call: TRBJ2-1
v_call: TRBV13
clone_size: many

cdr3_aa: ASSYQGLVGDTQY
j_call: TRBJ2-3
v_call: TRBV6-2/TRBV6-3
clone_size: .

cdr3_aa: ASSSSTGSYGYT
j_call: TRBJ1-2
v_call: TRBV5-1
clone_size: many

cdr3_aa: ASSLRPRDREDEQY
j_call: TRBJ2-7
v_call: TRBV13
clone_size: .

cdr3_aa: ASSLRTGGSTEAF
j_call: TRBJ1-1
v_call: TRBV7-2
clone_size: .

cdr3_aa: ATSDMDRTGEQF
j_call: TRBJ2-1
v_call: TRBV24-1
clone_size: many

cdr3_aa: ASSPISGTGKGGGANVLT
j_call: TRBJ2-6
v_call: TRBV18
clone_size: .

cdr3_aa: ASKEWGFPYSNQPQH
j_call: TRBJ1-5
v_call: TRBV6-1
clone_size: .

cdr3_aa: ASSGEGRGLSGELF
j_call: TRBJ2-2
v_call: TRBV2
clone_size: many

cdr3_aa: ASGNTGFGSPLH
j_call: TRBJ1-6
v_call: TRBV11-2
clone_size: .

cdr3_aa: ASSVAPGRLGESLSRYT
j_call: TRBJ1-2
v_call: TRBV9
clone_size: few

cdr3_aa: VSRGDRANEKLF
j_call: TRBJ1-4
v_call: TRBV25-1
clone_size: .

cdr3_aa: AISGPGLAVPGTGELF
j_call: TRBJ2-2
v_call: TRBV10-3
clone_size: few

cdr3_aa: ASSMQGWARQGASSGELF
j_call: TRBJ2-2
v_call: TRBV19
clone_size: .

cdr3_aa: ASSYRTSGSWGYNEQF
j_call: TRBJ2-1
v_call: TRBV6-2/TRBV6-3
clone_size: few

cdr3_aa: ASSWGGGNLYNEQF
j_call: TRBJ2-1
v_call: TRBV7-2
clone_size: few

cdr3_aa: ASSLRETGNTIY
j_call: TRBJ1-3
v_call: TRBV3-1
clone_size: .

cdr3_aa: ASSVETGMGVEQY
j_call: TRBJ2-7
v_call: TRBV9
clone_size: many

cdr3_aa: ASSSFGPQH
j_call: TRBJ1-5
v_call: TRBV5-8
clone_size: few

cdr3_aa: ASSYSNWKGNSPLH
j_call: TRBJ1-6
v_call: TRBV6-5
clone_size: many